The sequence of this TCR beta chain was determined in a study of blood T cell repertoires in COVID-19. Study-level information: Acute and convalescent COVID-19 specimens originated in the United States, Italy and Spain. T cells, B-cell-depleted T cells, or PBMCs supplied cDNA or gDNA.

In the authors' workflow: Using reference gene primer amplification, nucleated cell counts were estimated. Repertoires were generated with immunoSEQ multiplex PCR, while TCRdb's copy carries only in-frame clones and drops some. V, J and clone size reflect that table, while D and trimming were determined from the DNA. This repertoire shows about 90,000 clones, 89% found once; its top ten account for roughly 2.5%. Germline V gives CDR1 MNHEY, CDR2 SMNVEV (reference sequence). The V gene lost 2 bases and the J gene lost 7 bases, with 12 bases spanning the gap. The CDR3 loop spans 15 amino acids. Enrollment of patients from Seattle took place during active infection, with longitudinal follow-up.

The sample taken for sequencing was peripheral blood. The sequence derives from a man aged 50-59 years with COVID-19, enrolled during active disease. This rearrangement joins TRBV27 to TRBJ1-6; a weak D match, TRBD1 (6 bases). In nucleotides, the CDR3 is TGTGCCAGCAGTTTAACAGGGTTGGTAAATTCACCCCTCCACTTT. The encoded protein is CASSLTGLVNSPLHF.